Listed below are T cell receptor beta chains from one sample, sequenced in a study of blood T cell repertoires in COVID-19. Sequencing was performed with immunoSEQ multiplex PCR; in TCRdb, only in-frame clones are kept and a portion is missing. There are 99,000 or so clones in the sample; 85% to 90% occur only once, and around 5.5% lies in the top ten. The material sequenced was peripheral blood. The source is a human donor in a cohort sampled during active COVID-19. Both conserved end residues are trimmed from each CDR3. Fields, in order: D gene, V gene, clone size, J gene, CDR3 protein. D genes are given only for firm matches. Some rows mark clone size as missing; the rest say once, few, many or name a class of expanded clone.

>TRBD1|TRBV10-3|few|TRBJ2-2
AIRTGGNTGELF
>TRBD1|TRBV5-6|-|TRBJ1-2
ASSRSSGQVRANYGYT
>-|TRBV5-1|once|TRBJ2-3
ASSEDGTPDTQY
>TRBD1|TRBV30|-|TRBJ1-6
AWSIAGGNSPLH
>TRBD1|TRBV7-3|-|TRBJ2-2
ASSTYGTGDTGELF
>-|TRBV2|-|TRBJ2-5
ASRNRAVETQY
>TRBD1|TRBV2|-|TRBJ2-4
ASRAGGLGNIQY
>-|TRBV19|-|TRBJ1-2
ASGPRPGTKAGYT
>-|TRBV28|-|TRBJ1-5
ASSLRAGKTKQPQH
>-|TRBV6-2/TRBV6-3|-|TRBJ2-7
ASSYGPRELAEQY
>-|TRBV2|-|TRBJ1-5
ASSSSRGINSNQPQH
>TRBD2|TRBV7-9|-|TRBJ2-7
ASSFQGLAGIEQY
>TRBD1|TRBV27|-|TRBJ1-5
ASSLGGGTGLNQPQH